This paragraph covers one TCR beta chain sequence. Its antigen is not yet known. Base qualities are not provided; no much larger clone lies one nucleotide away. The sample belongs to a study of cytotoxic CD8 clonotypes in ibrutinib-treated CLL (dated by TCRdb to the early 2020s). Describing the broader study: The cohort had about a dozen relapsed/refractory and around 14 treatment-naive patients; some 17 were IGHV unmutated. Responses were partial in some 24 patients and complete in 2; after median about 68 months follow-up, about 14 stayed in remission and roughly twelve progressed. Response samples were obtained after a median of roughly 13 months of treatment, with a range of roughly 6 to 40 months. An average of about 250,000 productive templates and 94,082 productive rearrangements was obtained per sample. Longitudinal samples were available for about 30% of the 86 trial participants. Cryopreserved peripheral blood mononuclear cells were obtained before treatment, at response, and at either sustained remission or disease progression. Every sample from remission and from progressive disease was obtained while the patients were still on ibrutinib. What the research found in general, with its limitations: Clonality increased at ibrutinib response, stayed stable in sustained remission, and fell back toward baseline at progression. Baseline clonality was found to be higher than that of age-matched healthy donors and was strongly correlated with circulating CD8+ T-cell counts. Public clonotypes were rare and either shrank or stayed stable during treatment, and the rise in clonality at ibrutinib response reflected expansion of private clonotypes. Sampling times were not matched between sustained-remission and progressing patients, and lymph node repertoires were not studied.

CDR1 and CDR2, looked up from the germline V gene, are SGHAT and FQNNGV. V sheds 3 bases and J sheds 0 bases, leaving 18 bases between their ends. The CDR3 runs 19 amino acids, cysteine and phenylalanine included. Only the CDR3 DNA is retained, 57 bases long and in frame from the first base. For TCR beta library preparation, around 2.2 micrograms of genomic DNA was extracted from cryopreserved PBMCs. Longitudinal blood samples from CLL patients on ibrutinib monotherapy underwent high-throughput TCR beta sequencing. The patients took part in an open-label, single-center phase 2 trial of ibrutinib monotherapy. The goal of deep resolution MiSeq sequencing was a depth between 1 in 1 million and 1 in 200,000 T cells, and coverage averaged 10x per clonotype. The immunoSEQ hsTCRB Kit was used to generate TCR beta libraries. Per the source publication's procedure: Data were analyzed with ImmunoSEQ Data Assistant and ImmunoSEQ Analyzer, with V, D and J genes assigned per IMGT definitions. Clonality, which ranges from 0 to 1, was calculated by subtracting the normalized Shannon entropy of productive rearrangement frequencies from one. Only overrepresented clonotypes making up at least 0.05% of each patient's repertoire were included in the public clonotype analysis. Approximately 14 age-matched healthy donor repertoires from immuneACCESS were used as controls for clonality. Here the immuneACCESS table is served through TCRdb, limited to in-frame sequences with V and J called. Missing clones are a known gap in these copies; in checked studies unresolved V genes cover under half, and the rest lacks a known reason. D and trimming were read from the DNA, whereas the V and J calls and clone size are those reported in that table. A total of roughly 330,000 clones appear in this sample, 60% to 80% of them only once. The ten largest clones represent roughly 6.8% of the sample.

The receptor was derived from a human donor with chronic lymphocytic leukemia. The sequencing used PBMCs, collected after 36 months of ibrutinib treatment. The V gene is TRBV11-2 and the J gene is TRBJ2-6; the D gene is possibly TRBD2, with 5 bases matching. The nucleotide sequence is TGTGCCAGCAGCTTTATCCAGCGGCTTCGACCCTCTGGGGCCAACGTCCTGACTTTC. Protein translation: CASSFIQRLRPSGANVLTF.